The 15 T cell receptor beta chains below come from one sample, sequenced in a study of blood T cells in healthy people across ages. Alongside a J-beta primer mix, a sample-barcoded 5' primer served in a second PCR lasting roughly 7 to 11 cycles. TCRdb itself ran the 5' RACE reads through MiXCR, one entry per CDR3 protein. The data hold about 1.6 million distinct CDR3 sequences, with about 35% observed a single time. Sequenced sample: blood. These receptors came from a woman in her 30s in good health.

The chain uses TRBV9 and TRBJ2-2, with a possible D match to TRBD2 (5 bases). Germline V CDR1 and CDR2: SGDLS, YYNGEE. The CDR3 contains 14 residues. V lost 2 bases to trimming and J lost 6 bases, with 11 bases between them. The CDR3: CASSVYGGPGELFF. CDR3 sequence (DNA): TGTGCCAGCAGCGTCTACGGCGGGCCCGGGGAGCTGTTTTTT.

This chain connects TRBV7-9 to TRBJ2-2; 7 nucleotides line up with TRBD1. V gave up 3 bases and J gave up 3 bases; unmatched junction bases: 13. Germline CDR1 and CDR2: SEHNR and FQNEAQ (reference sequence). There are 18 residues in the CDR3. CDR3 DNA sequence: TGTGCCAGCAGCTTTTCAATAAGACCAGGGACAGACACCGGGGAGCTGTTTTTT. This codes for CASSFSIRPGTDTGELFF.

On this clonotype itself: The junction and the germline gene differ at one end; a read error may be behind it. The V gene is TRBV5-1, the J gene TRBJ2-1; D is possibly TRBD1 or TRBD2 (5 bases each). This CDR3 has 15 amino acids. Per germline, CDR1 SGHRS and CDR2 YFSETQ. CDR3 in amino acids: CVSSLGSGQGNEQFF. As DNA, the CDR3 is TGCGTCAGCAGCTTGGGATCGGGGCAGGGCAATGAGCAGTTCTTC.

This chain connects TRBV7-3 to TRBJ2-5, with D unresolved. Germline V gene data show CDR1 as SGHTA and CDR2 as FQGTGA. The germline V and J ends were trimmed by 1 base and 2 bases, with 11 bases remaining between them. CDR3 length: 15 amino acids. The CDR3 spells CASSLNPGPQETQYF. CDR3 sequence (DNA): TGTGCCAGCAGCTTAAATCCGGGCCCGCAAGAGACCCAGTACTTC. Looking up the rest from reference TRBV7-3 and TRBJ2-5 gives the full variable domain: GAGVSQTPSNKVTEKGKYVELRCDPISGHTALYWYRQSLGQGPEFLIYFQGTGAADDSGLPNDRFFAVRPEGSVSTLKIQRTERGDSAVYLCASSLNPGPQETQYFGPGTRLLVL.

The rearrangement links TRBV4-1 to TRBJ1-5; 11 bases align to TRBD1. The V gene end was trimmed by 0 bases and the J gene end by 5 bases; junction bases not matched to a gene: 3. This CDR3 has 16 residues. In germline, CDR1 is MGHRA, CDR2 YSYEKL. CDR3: CASSQEDRGLYQPQHF. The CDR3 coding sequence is TGCGCCAGCAGCCAAGAGGACAGGGGGCTTTATCAGCCCCAGCATTTT.

CDR3 sequence reads: CASSWATLEPYEQYF. CDR3 bases: TGCGCCAGCAGCTGGGCCACTTTAGAGCCCTACGAGCAGTACTTC. V is TRBV5-1 and J is TRBJ2-7; D gene ambiguous. Germline-derived CDR1 and CDR2 are SGHRS and YFSETQ. V shed 3 bases and J shed 2 bases, with 15 bases lying between them. The length of the CDR3 is 15 residues.

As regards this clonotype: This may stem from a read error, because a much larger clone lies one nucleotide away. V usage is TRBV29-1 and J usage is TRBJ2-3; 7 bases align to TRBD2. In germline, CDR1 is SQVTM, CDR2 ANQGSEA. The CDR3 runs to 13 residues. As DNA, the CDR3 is TGCAGCACCGACGGCGGGAGCACAGATACGCGGTATTTT. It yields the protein CSTDGGSTDTRYF.

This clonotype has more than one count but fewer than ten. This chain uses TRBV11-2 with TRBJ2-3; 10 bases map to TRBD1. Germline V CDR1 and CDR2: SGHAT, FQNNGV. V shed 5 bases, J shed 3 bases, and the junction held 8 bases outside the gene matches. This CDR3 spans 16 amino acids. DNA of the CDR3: TGTGCCAGCAGCATAACCGGGACAGGGGTAACAGATACGCAGTATTTT. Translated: CASSITGTGVTDTQYF.

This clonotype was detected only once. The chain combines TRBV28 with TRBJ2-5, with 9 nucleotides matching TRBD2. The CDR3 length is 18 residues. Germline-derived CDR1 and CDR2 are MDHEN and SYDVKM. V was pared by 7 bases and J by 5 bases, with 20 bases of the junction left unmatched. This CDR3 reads CASNSIVVGAGGEETQYF. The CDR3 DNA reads TGTGCCAGCAATTCCATAGTAGTCGGTGCGGGAGGGGAGGAGACCCAGTACTTC.

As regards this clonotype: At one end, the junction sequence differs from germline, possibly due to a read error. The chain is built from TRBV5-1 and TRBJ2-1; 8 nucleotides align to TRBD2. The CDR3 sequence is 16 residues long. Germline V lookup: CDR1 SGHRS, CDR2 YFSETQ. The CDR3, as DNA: TGCGCCAGCAGTTTGGGGGCGACTAGCGCATATAGTGAGCAGTTCTTC. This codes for CASSLGATSAYSEQFF.

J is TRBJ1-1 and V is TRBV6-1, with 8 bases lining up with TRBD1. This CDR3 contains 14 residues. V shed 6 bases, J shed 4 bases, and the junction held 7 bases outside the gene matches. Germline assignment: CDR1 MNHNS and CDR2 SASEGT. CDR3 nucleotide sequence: TGTGCCAGCAGGTTGACAGGGGCGGGCACTGAAGCTTTCTTT. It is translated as CASRLTGAGTEAFF.

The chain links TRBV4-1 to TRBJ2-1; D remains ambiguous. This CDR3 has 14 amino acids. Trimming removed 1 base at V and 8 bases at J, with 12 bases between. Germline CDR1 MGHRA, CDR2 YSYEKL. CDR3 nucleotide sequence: TGCGCCAGCAGCCAAGTAGGGTCTCTCGATGAGCAGTTCTTC. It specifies CASSQVGSLDEQFF.

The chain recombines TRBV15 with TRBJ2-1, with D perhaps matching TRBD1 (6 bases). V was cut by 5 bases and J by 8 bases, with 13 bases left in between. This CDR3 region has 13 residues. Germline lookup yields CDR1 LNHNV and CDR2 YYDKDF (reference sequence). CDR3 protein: CATSFRQGYEQFF. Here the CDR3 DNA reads TGTGCCACCAGCTTTCGGCAGGGGTATGAGCAGTTCTTC.

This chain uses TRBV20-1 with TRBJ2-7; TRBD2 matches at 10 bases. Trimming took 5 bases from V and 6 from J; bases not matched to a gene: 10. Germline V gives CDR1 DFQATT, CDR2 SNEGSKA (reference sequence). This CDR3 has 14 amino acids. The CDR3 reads CSAGPIAGGSEQYF. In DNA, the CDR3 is TGCAGTGCTGGCCCAATAGCGGGGGGTTCCGAGCAGTACTTC.

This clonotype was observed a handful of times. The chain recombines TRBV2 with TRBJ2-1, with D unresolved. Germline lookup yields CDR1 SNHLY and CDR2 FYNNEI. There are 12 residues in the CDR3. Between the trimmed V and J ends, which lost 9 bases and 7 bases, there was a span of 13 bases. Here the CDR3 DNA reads TGTGCCAGGGAGACTGGCCCTAATGAGCAGTTCTTC. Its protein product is CARETGPNEQFF.